This T cell receptor (beta chain) was identified in a study of control samples from healthy donors and cancer patients. The data were produced by immunoSEQ multiplex PCR, yet TCRdb's version contains in-frame clones alone and is incomplete. The repertoire consists of some 100,000 clones, with about 91% occurring once and the leading ten covering 13% to 15%. This clone occurred once. There are 17 residues in the CDR3. J was trimmed by 0 bases and V by 1 base; bases with no gene match: 5. Germline lookup yields CDR1 SGDLS and CDR2 YYNGEE. The chain has TRBV9 and TRBJ1-3; 9 bases line up with TRBD1. The specimen sequenced was blood. The receptor's source is a man aged 30 to 39 in good health. The CDR3 spells CASSVRGTGSSGNTIYF. The CDR3 DNA reads as TGTGCCAGCAGCGTAAGAGGGACAGGGAGCTCTGGAAACACCATATATTTT.